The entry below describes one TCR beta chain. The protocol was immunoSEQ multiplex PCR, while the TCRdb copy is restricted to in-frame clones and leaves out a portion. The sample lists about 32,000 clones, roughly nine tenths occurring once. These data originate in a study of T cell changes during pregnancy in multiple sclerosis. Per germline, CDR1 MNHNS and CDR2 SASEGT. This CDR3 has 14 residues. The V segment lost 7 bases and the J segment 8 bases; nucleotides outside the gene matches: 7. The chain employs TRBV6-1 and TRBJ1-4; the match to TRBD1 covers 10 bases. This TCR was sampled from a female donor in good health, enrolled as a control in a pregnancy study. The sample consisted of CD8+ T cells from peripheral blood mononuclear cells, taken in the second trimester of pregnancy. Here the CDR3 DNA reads TGTGCCAGCACCACGACAGGGGGCTTGGAAAAACTGTTTTTT. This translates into CASTTTGGLEKLFF.